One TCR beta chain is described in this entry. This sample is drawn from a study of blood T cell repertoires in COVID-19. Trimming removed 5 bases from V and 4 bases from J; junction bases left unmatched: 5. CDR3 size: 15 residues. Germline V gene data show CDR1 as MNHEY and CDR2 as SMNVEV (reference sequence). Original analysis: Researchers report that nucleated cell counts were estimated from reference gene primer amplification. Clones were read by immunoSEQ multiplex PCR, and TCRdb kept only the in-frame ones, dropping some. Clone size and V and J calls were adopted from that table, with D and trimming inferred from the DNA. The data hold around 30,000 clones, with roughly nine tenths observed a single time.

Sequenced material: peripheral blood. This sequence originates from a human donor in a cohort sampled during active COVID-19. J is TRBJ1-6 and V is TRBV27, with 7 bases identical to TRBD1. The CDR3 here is CASSRQGFYNSPLHF. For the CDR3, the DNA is TGTGCCAGCAGTCGACAGGGTTTTTATAATTCACCCCTCCACTTT.